This paragraph covers one TCR beta chain sequence. Its antigen is still unknown. Germline V gene lookup returns CDR1 SNHLY and CDR2 FYNNEI. Trimming took 2 bases from V and 7 from J; bases not matched to a gene: 4. The CDR3 extends over 14 amino acids. This entry belongs to a study of cytomegalovirus exposure and HLA in healthy donors. The study, taken as a whole, reports: In an earlier analysis, most TCR beta V segments were productive about 87% or about 30% of the time.

Primers for the PCR totalled 60 Vbeta and 13 Jbeta. Sequenced by immunoSEQ multiplex PCR; TCRdb stores in-frame clones only, minus some. The sample records approximately 100,000 clones, 65% to 80% being singletons. Everyone who donated was a healthy bone marrow donor. The sequenced sample was PBMCs. The genes are TRBV2 and TRBJ1-4; 7 nucleotides agree with TRBD1. This TCR derives from a man aged 45 to 65 in good health and CMV-seronegative. CDR3 region: CASSESGTVEKLFF. CDR3 nucleotides: TGTGCCAGCAGTGAATCGGGGACAGTTGAAAAACTGTTTTTT.